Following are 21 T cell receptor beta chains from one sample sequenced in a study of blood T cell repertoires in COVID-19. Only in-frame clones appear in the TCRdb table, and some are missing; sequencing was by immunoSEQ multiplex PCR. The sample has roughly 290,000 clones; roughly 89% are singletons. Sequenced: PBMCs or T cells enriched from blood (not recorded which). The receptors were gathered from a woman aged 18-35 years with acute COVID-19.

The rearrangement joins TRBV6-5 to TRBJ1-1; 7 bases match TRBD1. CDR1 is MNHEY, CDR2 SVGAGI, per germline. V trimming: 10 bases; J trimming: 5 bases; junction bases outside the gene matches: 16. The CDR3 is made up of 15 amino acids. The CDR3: CAIEPGGRRSTEAFF. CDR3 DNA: TGTGCCATAGAGCCAGGGGGGCGCCGGAGTACTGAAGCTTTCTTT.

The CDR3 spells CASSIGLLRRGAASYNEQFF. As DNA, the CDR3 is TGTGCCAGTAGTATAGGCCTTTTGCGGCGAGGCGCCGCTTCCTACAATGAGCAGTTCTTC. V usage is TRBV19 and J usage is TRBJ2-1; D remains unclear. From germline, CDR1 is LNHDA and CDR2 SQIVND (reference sequence). CDR3 size: 20 residues. V lost 1 base and J 1 base, leaving 23 bases between the germline ends.

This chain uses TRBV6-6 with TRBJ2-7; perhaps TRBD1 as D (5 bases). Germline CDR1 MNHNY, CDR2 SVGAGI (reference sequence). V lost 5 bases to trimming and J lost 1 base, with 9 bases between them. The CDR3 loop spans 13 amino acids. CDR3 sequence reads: CASSKDTSYEQYF. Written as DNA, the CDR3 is TGTGCCAGCAGTAAGGACACGTCCTACGAGCAGTACTTC.

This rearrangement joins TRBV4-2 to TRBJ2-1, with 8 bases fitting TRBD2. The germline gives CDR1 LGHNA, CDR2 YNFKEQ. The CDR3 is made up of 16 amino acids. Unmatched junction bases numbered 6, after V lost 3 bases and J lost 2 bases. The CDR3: CASSQVAGSPYNEQFF. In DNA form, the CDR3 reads TGTGCCAGCAGCCAGGTAGCGGGGTCTCCCTACAATGAGCAGTTCTTC.

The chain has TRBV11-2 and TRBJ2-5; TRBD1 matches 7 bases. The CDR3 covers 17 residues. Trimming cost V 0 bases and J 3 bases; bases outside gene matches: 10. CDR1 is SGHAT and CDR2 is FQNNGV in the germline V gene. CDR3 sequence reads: CASSLDVGVGTEETQYF. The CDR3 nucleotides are TGTGCCAGCAGCTTAGATGTGGGGGTAGGGACAGAAGAGACCCAGTACTTC.

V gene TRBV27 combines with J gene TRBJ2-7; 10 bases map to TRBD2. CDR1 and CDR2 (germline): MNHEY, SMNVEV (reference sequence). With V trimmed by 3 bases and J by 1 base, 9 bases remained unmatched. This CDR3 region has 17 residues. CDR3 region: CASSFASGSVRSYEQYF. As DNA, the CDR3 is TGTGCCAGCAGTTTTGCTAGCGGGAGTGTTAGGTCCTACGAGCAGTACTTC.

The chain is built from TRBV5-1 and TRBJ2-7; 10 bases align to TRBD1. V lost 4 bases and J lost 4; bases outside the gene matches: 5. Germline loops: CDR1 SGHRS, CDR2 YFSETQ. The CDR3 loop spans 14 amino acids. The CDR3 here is CASSKTGGRYEQYF. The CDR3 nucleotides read TGCGCCAGCAGCAAGACAGGGGGCAGGTACGAGCAGTACTTC.

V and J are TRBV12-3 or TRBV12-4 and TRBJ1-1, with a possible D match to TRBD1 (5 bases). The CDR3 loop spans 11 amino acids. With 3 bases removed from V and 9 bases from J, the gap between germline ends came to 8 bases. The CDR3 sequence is CASSLGPQAFF. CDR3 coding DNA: TGTGCCAGCAGTTTGGGGCCACAAGCTTTCTTT.

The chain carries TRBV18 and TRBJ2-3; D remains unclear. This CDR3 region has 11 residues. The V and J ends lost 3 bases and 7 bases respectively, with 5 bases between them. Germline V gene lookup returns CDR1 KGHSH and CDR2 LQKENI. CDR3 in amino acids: CASSPSHTQYF. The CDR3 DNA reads TGTGCCAGCTCACCGAGCCATACGCAGTATTTT.

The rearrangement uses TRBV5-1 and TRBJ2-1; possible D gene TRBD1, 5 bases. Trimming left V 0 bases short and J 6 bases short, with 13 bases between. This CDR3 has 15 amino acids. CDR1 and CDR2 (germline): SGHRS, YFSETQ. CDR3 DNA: TGCGCCAGCAGCTTGGGGGCAGGGAAATCCAATGAGCAGTTCTTC. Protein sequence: CASSLGAGKSNEQFF.

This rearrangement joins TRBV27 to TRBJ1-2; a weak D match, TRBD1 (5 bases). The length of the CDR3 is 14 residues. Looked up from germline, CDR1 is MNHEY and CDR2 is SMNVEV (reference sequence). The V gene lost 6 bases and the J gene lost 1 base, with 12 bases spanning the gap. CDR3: CASRGGRVNYGYTF. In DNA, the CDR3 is TGTGCCAGCAGAGGCGGCAGGGTTAACTATGGCTACACCTTC.

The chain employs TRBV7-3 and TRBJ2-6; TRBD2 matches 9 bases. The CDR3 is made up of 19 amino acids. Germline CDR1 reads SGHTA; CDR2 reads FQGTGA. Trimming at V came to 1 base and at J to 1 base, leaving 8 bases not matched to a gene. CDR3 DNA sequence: TGTGCCAGCAGCTTAATTGCGGGAGGGCCAGTGTCTGGGGCCAACGTCCTGACTTTC. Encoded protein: CASSLIAGGPVSGANVLTF.

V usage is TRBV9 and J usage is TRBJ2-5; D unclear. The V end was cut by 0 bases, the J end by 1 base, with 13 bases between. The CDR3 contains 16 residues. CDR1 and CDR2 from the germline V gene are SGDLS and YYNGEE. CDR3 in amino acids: CASSVGHGLTQETQYF. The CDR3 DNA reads TGTGCCAGCAGCGTAGGTCATGGGCTAACCCAAGAGACCCAGTACTTC.

Here the CDR3 reads CASSQDRGQGGEKLFF. Here the CDR3 DNA reads TGCGCCAGCAGCCAAGATAGGGGGCAGGGTGGTGAAAAACTGTTTTTT. The V call is TRBV4-1, the J call TRBJ1-4; 7 bases line up with TRBD1. Germline values: CDR1 MGHRA, CDR2 YSYEKL. CDR3 length: 16 amino acids. The V segment lost 0 bases and the J segment 7 bases; nucleotides outside the gene matches: 8.

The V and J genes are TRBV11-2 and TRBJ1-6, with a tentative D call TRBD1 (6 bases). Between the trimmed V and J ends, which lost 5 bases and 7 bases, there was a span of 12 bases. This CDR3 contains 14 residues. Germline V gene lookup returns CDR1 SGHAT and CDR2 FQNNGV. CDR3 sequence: CASSQGQTNSPLHF. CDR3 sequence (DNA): TGTGCCAGCAGCCAAGGACAGACAAATTCACCCCTCCACTTT.

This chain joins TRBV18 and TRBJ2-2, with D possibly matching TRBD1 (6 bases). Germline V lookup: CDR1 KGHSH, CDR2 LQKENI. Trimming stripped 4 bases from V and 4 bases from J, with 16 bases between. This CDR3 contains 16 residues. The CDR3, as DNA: TGTGCCAGCTCACTCAACAGGGCCCAGACCACCGGGGAGCTGTTTTTT. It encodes CASSLNRAQTTGELFF.

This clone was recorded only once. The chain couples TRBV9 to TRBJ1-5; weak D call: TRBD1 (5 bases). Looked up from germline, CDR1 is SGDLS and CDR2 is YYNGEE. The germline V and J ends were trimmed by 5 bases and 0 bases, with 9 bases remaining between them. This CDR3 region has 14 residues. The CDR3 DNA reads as TGTGCCAGCAGTCCGGACAATAGCAATCAGCCCCAGCATTTT. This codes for CASSPDNSNQPQHF.

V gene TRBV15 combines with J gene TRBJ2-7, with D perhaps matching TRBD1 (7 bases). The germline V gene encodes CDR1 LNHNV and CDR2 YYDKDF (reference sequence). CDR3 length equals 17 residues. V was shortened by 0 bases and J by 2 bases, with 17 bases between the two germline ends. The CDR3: CATSRDQGGGYTYEQYF. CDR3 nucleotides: TGTGCCACCAGCAGAGATCAGGGGGGAGGATACACCTACGAGCAGTACTTC.

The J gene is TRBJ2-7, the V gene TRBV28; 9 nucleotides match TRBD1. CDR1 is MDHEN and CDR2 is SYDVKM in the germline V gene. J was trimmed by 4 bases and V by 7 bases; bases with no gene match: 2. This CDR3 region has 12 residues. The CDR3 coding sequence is TGTGCCAGCATGGACAGGGGATACGAGCAGTACTTC. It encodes CASMDRGYEQYF. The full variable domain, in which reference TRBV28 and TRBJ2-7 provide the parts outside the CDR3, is DVKVTQSSRYLVKRTGEKVFLECVQDMDHENMFWYRQDPGLGLRLIYFSYDVKMKEKGDIPEGYSVSREKKERFSLILESASTNQTSMYLCASMDRGYEQYFGPGTRLTVT.

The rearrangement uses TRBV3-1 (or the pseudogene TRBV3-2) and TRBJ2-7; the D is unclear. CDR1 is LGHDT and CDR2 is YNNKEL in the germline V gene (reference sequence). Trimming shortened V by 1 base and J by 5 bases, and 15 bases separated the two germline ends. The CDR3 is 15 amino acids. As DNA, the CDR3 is TGTGCCAGCAGCCAAGTTACTGGGCCTCGAAACGAGCAGTACTTC. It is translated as CASSQVTGPRNEQYF.

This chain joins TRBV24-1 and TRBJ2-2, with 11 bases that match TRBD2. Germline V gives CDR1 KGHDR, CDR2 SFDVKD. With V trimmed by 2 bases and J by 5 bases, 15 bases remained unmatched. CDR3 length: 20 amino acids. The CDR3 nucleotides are TGTGCCACCAGTGATTCCCCCCTAGCGGGAGGATTACCGAGTACCGGGGAGCTGTTTTTT. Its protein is CATSDSPLAGGLPSTGELFF.